This T cell receptor beta chain was found in a study of cytomegalovirus exposure and HLA in healthy donors (dated by TCRdb to 2016 to 2017). With regard to the full study: An earlier analysis of roughly 500 of the donors reported about 260 Gb of sequence data and 90 million to 120 million unique TCR beta sequences obtained from around 180 million T cells. Of the approximately 400 genotyped donors, approximately 80% fell in the genetic ancestry cluster associated with self-reported Caucasian donors. In an earlier analysis of 587 of the donors, high-throughput TCR beta sequencing was used to judge whether each TCR beta V gene segment behaved as functional or pseudogenic. A later genetic analysis used genome-wide SNP genotypes for about 65% of the roughly 670 donors, treating that subset as a discovery cohort. To study patterns of TCR occurrence, a later analysis re-analyzed previously published TCR beta repertoires from 650 to 750 donors and added high-resolution HLA genotyping. The study used immunosequencing to profile the T cell repertoires of around 600 subjects and linked those repertoires to cytomegalovirus serostatus. On average, around 240,000 unique TCR beta nucleotide sequences were sequenced per donor among 350 to 400 genotyped donors of the cohort, with approximately 18% of those sequences being non-productive. All discovery cohort repertoires had been generated on a single sequencing platform. Besides the first cohort of approximately 710 subjects, a separate validation cohort made up of 120 different subjects was used. The study combined high-throughput TCR immunosequencing, statistical association of individual TCRs with disease status, and machine learning to predict cytomegalovirus infection status. The number of typed donors differed by locus: roughly 629-640 for A, B, C, DRB1 and DQB1; about 520 for DQA1; 606 for DPA1; and about 470 for DPB1. An early release covering roughly 580 HLA-typed donors comprised approximately 290 gigabases of sequencing data and 85 million to 100 million unique TCR sequences. The study was designed to test whether signatures of past pathogen exposure could be identified by cataloging public T cell receptors. Rather than drawing on any new phenotypic data, the later analysis identified candidate immune exposures from TCR beta sequences and the way those sequences occurred across donors. About 5 DR-DQ haplotypes were handled as single units for association and clustering, since linkage in the cohort was strong. HLA typing included class I and class II loci at four-digit resolution. Alongside the repertoire data, information on donor age, sex, ethnicity and CMV serostatus was compiled.

Library preparation was by the immunoSEQ multiplex PCR assay. The multiplex PCR relied on a mix of 60 forward primers for TCR Vbeta segments and 13 reverse primers for TCR Jbeta segments. A multiplex PCR assay on genomic DNA amplified the CDR3 region of rearranged TCR beta genes. The Illumina HiSeq System was used to sequence the amplified TCR beta libraries as 87-base-pair reads. The study's own analysis went as follows. A later analysis counted tens of millions of unique TCR beta chains across the 640 or so repertoires, and 9.5 million to 11 million of these chains were shared by at least two donors. To remove PCR and sequencing errors, raw reads were error-corrected and collapsed into unique sequences using a nearest-neighbor algorithm that merged closely related sequences. To assign V, D and J gene segments, CDR3 sequences were aligned to IMGT reference sequences. Each retained sequence needed at least a six-nucleotide match to both a V gene segment and a J gene segment. Rearrangements were called productive when the CDR3 lacked stop codons and stayed in frame with V and J; all others were non-productive. CDR3 was defined according to IMGT convention as the region running from the second conserved V-encoded cysteine to the conserved J-encoded phenylalanine. The earlier analysis of about 640 of the donors excluded any sequence lacking an unambiguous match to a single V gene segment. An earlier analysis of 587 of the donors called V segments functional above 56.7% productive rearrangements and segregating when the between-donor standard deviation exceeded 5%. A statistical classification framework was developed to diagnose cytomegalovirus status using the catalog of TCR beta chain sequences. In a later analysis, V and J genes were assigned by comparing TCR nucleotide sequences against IMGT/GENE-DB human TR gene sequences. Using the TCRdist pipeline, a later analysis assigned CDR3 sequences along with most-parsimonious VDJ recombination scenarios. In a later analysis, each TCR beta chain was defined by its CDR3 amino acid sequence together with its V-gene family, and reads without a unique V-gene family were excluded. To address suspected cross-contamination and a sequencing artifact, a later analysis removed some 620 highly shared, low-generation-probability nucleotide sequences. In a later analysis, a clonal expansion index for each public chain was calculated from normalized within-repertoire ranks of inferred template counts. Generation probabilities in a later analysis came from a VDJ recombination model fitted to out-of-frame rearrangements, and those results were checked against IGoR. In a later analysis, TCR-TCR, TCR-HLA and TCR-CMV co-occurrence was scored with hypergeometric tests, and a repertoire-size bias correction was applied to TCR pairs. In a later analysis, false discovery rates were estimated by permuting HLA or CMV assignments 20 times. A later analysis grouped co-occurring TCRs with DBSCAN, adding TCRdist sequence similarity when clustering within HLA-allele-positive subsets. For co-occurrence clustering, repertoires with fewer than 30,000 or more than 120,000 public chains were excluded, along with 4 to 6 repertoires with anomalous nucleotide sharing. This is the immuneACCESS table as TCRdb keeps it, with only in-frame sequences that have V and J called. A part of the clones is gone; compared with another copy, unresolved V genes explain less than half, and the rest is unexplained. V, J and clone size reflect that table, while D and trimming were determined from the DNA. In all, the sample holds roughly 160,000 clones, and about 80% of those were seen once. Jointly, the top ten make up 1.3% of the sample.

What the study reported, not specific to this receptor: Roughly uniform sequencing depth across donors was assumed in presence/absence analyses, although this assumption may not hold. When HLA alleles, especially DR and DQ, strongly co-occurred, attributing TCR associations to individual alleles was difficult. In a later analysis, most CMV-associated TCR beta chains were found to appear HLA-restricted, with HLA associations seemingly driven largely by CMV exposure. HLA typing was unavailable for some donors at each locus, so association tests used only the typed subset. For the cohort, immune exposure information was limited to CMV serostatus. In a later analysis, several top co-occurrence clusters were reported to appear linked to parvovirus B19, influenza, CMV and Epstein-Barr virus. The classifier was reported to diagnose cytomegalovirus status with high specificity and sensitivity in both the original cohort and the validation cohort. It was suggested by the authors that the approach could potentially be generalized to other disease states and immunological phenotypes. In vitro tests confirmed that a few of the cytomegalovirus-associated TCR beta chains recognize cytomegalovirus antigens. In a later analysis, HLA-associated TCR beta chains were found to be more clonally expanded and to have lower generation probabilities than equally common non-associated chains. In an earlier analysis of several hundred of the donors, most TCR beta V segments were observed in productive rearrangements about 87% or about 30% of the time, broadly matching IMGT annotations. Some IMGT-functional V segments, including TRBV6-2 and TRBV6-3, could not be distinguished by the 87-base-pair reads and were therefore excluded. Linkage disequilibrium might explain the correlated functional status among segregating V segments, but an unknown experimental factor could not be ruled out. This cohort had only TCR beta chains sequenced, and the lack of alpha or paired-chain data limited which features could be detected. In a later genetic analysis, a missense DCLRE1C variant was associated with V-gene and J-gene trimming of TCR beta chains, and the association was replicated in an independent cohort. Most TCR sequences were seen in very few donors, while some public TCRs were found in many individuals. A cluster of highly shared sequence variants was judged likely to be a technical artifact of the sequencing pipeline. About 17 rarely observed V segments, including chromosome 9 orphons, were excluded from the earlier analysis of about 500 of the donors because counts were too low. The study listed around 160 TCR beta chains as associated with cytomegalovirus. A further reported finding was that TCR beta sequences accurately predicted the HLA-A and HLA-B alleles for most subjects in the first cohort. Compared with the approximately 700-donor mean, donors in an Asian-associated ancestry cluster had fewer N-insertions in productive TCRs, according to a later genetic analysis. In a later analysis, the rate of TCR association differed among HLA loci, with DRB1 alleles having the most associated TCRs and HLA-C alleles having the fewest. A later analysis associated some 17,000 TCR beta sequences with specific HLA alleles at a false discovery rate of 0.05.

The cohort was made up of about 610 healthy bone marrow donors. At the time of sampling, every cohort member was nominally healthy, though immune exposures that went unrecorded were likely present. The donor was CMV seronegative and was included in the group of a few hundred seronegative cohort members. A peripheral blood sample was collected from each donor, and TCR beta sequencing was performed on peripheral blood mononuclear cells. The Qiagen DNeasy Blood Extraction Kit was used to extract genomic DNA from the blood cell samples. The CDR3, from cysteine to phenylalanine, totals 15 residues. CDR3 DNA is the only sequence kept; it has 45 bases, read in frame from the first base. In the germline V gene (reference sequence), CDR1 corresponds to MNHNY and CDR2 to SVGAGI. Trimming accounts for 4 bases at V and 6 bases at J, while the number of junction bases matched to no gene is 9. On this clone itself: Which antigen it targets is not known. Per-nucleotide qualities are absent, and no much larger clonotype sits a single base away.

The material sequenced was PBMCs. The TCR originated in a woman aged 45-65 years in good health and CMV-seronegative. The chain couples TRBV6-6 to TRBJ2-1; 7 nucleotides in the junction match TRBD1. The encoded CDR3 is CASSLRQGLGNEQFF. The nucleotide sequence reads TGTGCCAGCAGTTTGCGACAGGGCCTGGGCAATGAGCAGTTCTTC.